Each of the 14 T cell receptor beta chains below was sequenced from the same sample in a study of cytomegalovirus exposure and HLA in healthy donors. In the PCR, 60 Vbeta and 13 Jbeta primers were used. Using immunoSEQ multiplex PCR, the repertoire was profiled, and TCRdb retains in-frame clones only, with some absent. The sample carries about 140,000 clones, around 90% recorded once. The sequenced sample was PBMCs. These receptors were obtained from a woman aged 40-49 years in good health and CMV-seronegative.

V is TRBV6-4 and J is TRBJ1-2, with D possibly being TRBD1 (5 bases). V gave up 8 bases and J gave up 4 bases, with 14 bases separating them. In germline, CDR1 is MRHNA, CDR2 SNTAGT. The CDR3 is 13 amino acids. CDR3 sequence (DNA): TGTGCCAGCCCGGAGGGACCGATCTATGGCTACACCTTC. Translation: CASPEGPIYGYTF.

CDR3 amino acids: CASSRQSGEQFF. DNA of the CDR3: TGTGCCAGCAGTAGACAGTCGGGTGAGCAGTTCTTC. The chain uses TRBV28 and TRBJ2-1; D is perhaps TRBD1 (5 bases). The V and J ends lost 5 bases and 9 bases respectively, with 11 bases between them. CDR1 and CDR2 from the germline V gene are MDHEN and SYDVKM. This CDR3 has 12 residues.

This chain uses TRBV9 with TRBJ1-3; possibly TRBD1 for D (6 bases). The CDR3 totals 18 residues. The germline gives CDR1 SGDLS, CDR2 YYNGEE. With 0 bases removed from V and 2 bases from J, the gap between germline ends came to 18 bases. The CDR3 protein is CASSVEGDTSHAGNTIYF. The CDR3 nucleotides read TGTGCCAGCAGCGTAGAAGGGGACACCTCCCACGCTGGAAACACCATATATTTT.

Comments on this clone: Within the sample, other DNA sequences also encode this same CDR3. The chain uses TRBV29-1 and TRBJ2-1, with 10 bases that match TRBD2. This CDR3 comprises 15 residues. CDR1 is SQVTM and CDR2 is ANQGSEA in the germline V gene. Unmatched junction bases numbered 8, after V lost 4 bases and J lost 5 bases. The CDR3 DNA follows: TGCAGCGTTGGGGTGTCTAGCGGGAGCGACAATGAGCAGTTCTTC. Protein product: CSVGVSSGSDNEQFF.

This chain connects TRBV6-5 to TRBJ1-5; a possible D gene is TRBD1 (6 bases). The V end lost 6 bases, the J end lost 10 bases, and 10 bases lay between the germline ends. The length of the CDR3 is 11 residues. The V gene's germline CDR1 is MNHEY and CDR2 SVGAGI. The CDR3 DNA reads TGTGCCAGCAGGAGCAGGGGCCCCCAGCATTTT. Its translation: CASRSRGPQHF.

The V and J genes are TRBV30 and TRBJ2-3, with a weak D call TRBD2 (6 bases). This CDR3 is built from 14 residues. Germline CDR1 reads GTSNPN; CDR2 reads SVGIG (reference sequence). The V end lost 0 bases, the J end lost 9 bases, and 16 bases lay between the germline ends. CDR3 amino acids: CAWSVGTLGGTQYF. The CDR3 DNA follows: TGTGCCTGGAGTGTAGGGACCCTAGGAGGGACGCAGTATTTT.

This clone was counted once. The V call is TRBV27, the J call TRBJ2-1, with TRBD2 matching 9 bases. With V trimmed by 2 bases and J by 10 bases, 12 bases remained unmatched. The CDR3 is made up of 16 amino acids. Germline V gives CDR1 MNHEY, CDR2 SMNVEV (reference sequence). CDR3 loop: CASSLMAGGAGGEQFF. The CDR3 bases are TGTGCCAGCAGTTTAATGGCGGGGGGCGCGGGGGGGGAGCAGTTCTTC.

The chain couples TRBV11-1 to TRBJ2-2; 7 bases are a match to TRBD1. The CDR3 length is 15 residues. Germline V gene sequence: CDR1 SGHAT, CDR2 FQDESV (reference sequence). V lost 3 bases, J lost 0 bases, and 1 base stayed unmatched. This CDR3 is CASSLGTANTGELFF. DNA for the CDR3: TGTGCCAGCAGCTTGGGGACAGCGAACACCGGGGAGCTGTTTTTT.

The chain has TRBV5-1 and TRBJ2-1; TRBD1 matches at 7 bases. The V gene end was trimmed by 4 bases and the J gene end by 4 bases; junction bases not matched to a gene: 11. Germline assignment: CDR1 SGHRS and CDR2 YFSETQ. The CDR3 sequence is 16 residues long. The CDR3 coding sequence is TGCGCCAGCAGCCCCCCCCGGACAGGAGATTACAATGAGCAGTTCTTC. It yields the protein CASSPPRTGDYNEQFF. Filled out from reference TRBV5-1 and TRBJ2-1, the complete variable domain reads KAGVTQTPRYLIKTRGQQVTLSCSPISGHRSVSWYQQTPGQGLQFLFEYFSETQRNKGNFPGRFSGRQFSNSRSEMNVSTLELGDSALYLCASSPPRTGDYNEQFFGPGTRLTVL.

The rearrangement links TRBV27 to TRBJ2-1, with 12 bases that match TRBD2. The germline V gene encodes CDR1 MNHEY and CDR2 SMNVEV (reference sequence). The CDR3 runs to 14 residues. J lost 12 bases, V lost 3 bases, and 6 bases had no gene match. CDR3 loop: CASSLSLAGGSQFF. The CDR3 coding sequence is TGTGCCAGCAGTTTGTCACTAGCGGGAGGCTCGCAGTTCTTC.

CDR3 in DNA: TGCGCCAGCAGCAGATTAGGACAGGGAAGGTCCTACGAGCAGTACTTC. This gives the protein CASSRLGQGRSYEQYF. V gene TRBV5-1 combines with J gene TRBJ2-5, with 8 positions matching TRBD1. The DNA end favors TRBJ2-7, so the J call may be wrong. The CDR3 contains 16 residues. Germline-derived CDR1 and CDR2 are SGHRS and YFSETQ.

This chain links TRBV6-1 with TRBJ2-7; 7 bases align to TRBD1. This CDR3 region has 15 residues. Trimming took 5 bases from V and 1 from J; bases not matched to a gene: 8. Germline V lookup: CDR1 MNHNS, CDR2 SASEGT. CDR3 DNA: TGTGCCAGCAGTAGATCCGGGACAGTATCCTACGAGCAGTACTTC. It translates to CASSRSGTVSYEQYF.

The sample holds a few counts of this clone. This chain connects TRBV4-3 to TRBJ2-2, with TRBD2 matching 7 bases. J lost 7 bases, V lost 4 bases, and 9 bases had no gene match. Germline V gene data show CDR1 as LGHNA and CDR2 as YSLEER. The CDR3 loop spans 15 amino acids. The CDR3 here is CASSLVREDYGELFF. The CDR3 DNA reads TGCGCCAGCAGCCTAGTACGGGAGGACTACGGGGAGCTGTTTTTT.

This chain joins TRBV11-2 and TRBJ2-1; the D gene is possibly TRBD2 (5 bases). The CDR3 is made up of 14 amino acids. V shed 2 bases and J shed 5 bases, with 10 bases lying between them. Germline CDR1 and CDR2: SGHAT and FQNNGV. CDR3 in amino acids: CASSLLAPHNEQFF. The CDR3 coding sequence is TGTGCCAGCAGCTTACTAGCCCCTCACAATGAGCAGTTCTTC.